Listed below are T cell receptor beta chains from one sample, sequenced in a study of T cell responses to AZD1222 COVID-19 vaccine. Sequencing was performed with immunoSEQ multiplex PCR; in TCRdb, only in-frame clones are kept and a portion is missing. Of 90,000 to 140,000 clones in the sample, 88% were seen once. The source was peripheral blood, collected on day 0 of AZD1222 vaccination. The receptor source for this set is an adult in good health. Both conserved end residues are part of each CDR3. D genes are given only for firm matches. Rows give clone size only sometimes, using once, few, many, or a class for an expanded clone.

TRBJ2-2 | TRBD2 | TRBV27 | once | CASSLQAGATGELFF | TGTGCCAGCAGTTTGCAAGCGGGAGCAACCGGGGAGCTGTTTTTT
TRBJ2-2 | NA | TRBV27 | NA | CASSLWSRTGELFF | TGTGCCAGCAGTTTATGGAGTCGCACCGGGGAGCTGTTTTTT
TRBJ1-5 | TRBD1 | TRBV13 | NA | CASSLARDSYQPQHF | TGTGCCAGCAGCTTAGCCCGGGACAGCTATCAGCCCCAGCATTTT
TRBJ1-3 | TRBD1 | TRBV18 | NA | CASSSQDRDSGNTIYF | TGTGCCAGCTCATCTCAGGACAGGGACTCTGGAAACACCATATATTTT
TRBJ2-5 | TRBD1 | TRBV7-9 | NA | CASRSTGGETQYF | TGTGCCAGCAGATCTACAGGGGGAGAGACCCAGTACTTC
TRBJ2-3 | TRBD2 | TRBV4-2 | NA | CASSHKREPRTDTQYF | TGTGCCAGCAGCCACAAGCGGGAGCCTCGCACAGATACGCAGTATTTT
TRBJ2-3 | NA | TRBV5-8 | NA | CASSLFEGLTDTQYF | TGTGCCAGCAGCTTGTTCGAGGGGCTAACAGATACGCAGTATTTT
TRBJ1-2 | TRBD1 | TRBV18 | NA | CASSTGTDGYTF | TGTGCCAGCTCAACGGGGACAGATGGCTACACCTTC
TRBJ2-3 | NA | TRBV6-5 | once | CASRSRLNTDTQYF | TGTGCCAGCAGGTCCCGACTGAACACAGATACGCAGTATTTT
TRBJ2-3 | NA | TRBV28 | NA | CASSRLLQYF | TGTGCCAGCAGCCGCCTCTTACAGTATTTT
TRBJ1-5 | NA | TRBV7-8 | NA | CASSSSNSNQPQHF | TGTGCCAGCAGCTCGAGCAATAGCAATCAGCCCCAGCATTTT
TRBJ1-1 | NA | TRBV28 | NA | CASSSLGRQNTEAFF | TGTGCCAGCAGTTCCCTGGGACGGCAGAACACTGAAGCTTTCTTT
TRBJ2-5 | NA | TRBV7-9 | NA | CASSNLRAILGETQYF | TGTGCCAGCAGCAACCTCCGAGCGATACTAGGGGAGACCCAGTACTTC
TRBJ1-5 | NA | TRBV6-1 | NA | CASSERGVSQPQHF | TGTGCCAGCAGTGAAAGGGGGGTCAGTCAGCCCCAGCATTTT
TRBJ2-3 | NA | TRBV6-5 | NA | CASSFEDTQYF | TGTGCCAGCAGTTTCGAGGACACGCAGTATTTT
TRBJ1-5 | TRBD1 | TRBV6-5 | NA | CASRDRGSNQPQHF | TGTGCCAGCAGGGACAGGGGTAGCAATCAGCCCCAGCATTTT
TRBJ2-7 | TRBD1 | TRBV7-8 | few | CASSPQPGQGYEQYF | TGTGCCAGCAGCCCCCAGCCGGGACAGGGTTACGAGCAGTACTTC